This T cell receptor (beta chain) was sequenced for a study of glioma-infiltrating T cells after dendritic cell vaccination. Study details: Dendritic cells derived from monocytes and pulsed with autologous tumor lysate formed the vaccine.

Repertoires were generated with immunoSEQ multiplex PCR, while TCRdb's copy carries only in-frame clones and drops some. Here the sample spans over 80,000 clones, about 81% being singletons. Study-level results: Patients with more pretreatment TILs had longer time to progression and survival.

This clone was counted a few times. The target antigen is unknown. This CDR3 has 18 residues. Per the germline V gene, CDR1 is MNHEY and CDR2 is SMNVEV (reference sequence). Trimming removed 8 bases from V and 3 bases from J; junction bases left unmatched: 16. Time point: after dendritic cell vaccination, including at tumor progression/relapse. Isocitrate dehydrogenase mutation was absent in all glioblastoma patients. The specimen comprised blood, sampled after dendritic cell vaccination. The chain employs TRBV27 and TRBJ2-6; 7 positions agree with TRBD1. The receptor was isolated from a human donor with glioblastoma. The CDR3 protein is CASSRNPGQHRGANVLTF. CDR3 nucleotide sequence: TGTGCCAGCTCCAGAAACCCGGGACAGCATCGTGGGGCCAACGTCCTGACTTTC.